The rows below give T cell receptor beta chains drawn from one sample of a study of CD8+CD57+ T cells in acquired aplastic anemia. Each CDR3 protein is one row after TCRdb ran MiXCR on the reads. Counted here are fewer than 250,000 distinct CDR3 sequences, 50% to 55% occurring once; the ten biggest clones make up roughly 15%. Material for sequencing was sorted CD4+, CD8+, or CD8+CD57+ T cells (not recorded which) from PBMCs. All receptors come from a human donor in good health, serving as a control. Both conserved end residues are part of each CDR3. The order of the fields is V gene, D gene, clone size, CDR3 length, J gene, CDR3 protein, CDR3 DNA. D genes are given only for firm matches. Some rows mark clone size as missing; the rest say once, few, many or name a class of expanded clone.

TRBV20-1	.	.	12	TRBJ1-2	CSAFRDTYGYTF	TGCAGTGCATTTCGGGACACCTATGGCTACACCTTC
TRBV10-3	TRBD2	.	16	TRBJ2-1	CAISESASGGEGEQFF	TGTGCCATCAGTGAGTCGGCTAGCGGGGGGGAGGGTGAGCAGTTCTTC
TRBV10-2	TRBD1	.	14	TRBJ2-7	CASNAGTGGGGQYF	TGCGCCAGCAACGCCGGGACAGGAGGAGGAGGGCAGTACTTC
TRBV15	TRBD1	many	15	TRBJ2-5	CATSRDGDRQETQYF	TGTGCCACCAGCAGAGATGGGGACAGGCAAGAGACCCAGTACTTC
TRBV5-6	.	many	13	TRBJ2-7	CASSTGQLGEQYF	TGTGCCAGCAGCACCGGACAGTTGGGGGAGCAGTACTTC
TRBV10-2	TRBD1	few	15	TRBJ1-2	CASNAGTGNYYGYTF	TGCGCCAGCAACGCCGGGACAGGGAATTACTACGGCTACACCTTC
TRBV20-1	.	.	11	TRBJ1-1	CSAGQNTEAFF	TGCAGTGCTGGACAGAACACTGAAGCTTTCTTT
TRBV6-4	.	few	18	TRBJ2-2	CASSYTVRDQTNTGELFF	TGTGCCAGCAGTTATACAGTCCGGGACCAGACGAACACCGGGGAGCTGTTTTTT
TRBV10-3	.	.	13	TRBJ1-2	CAISGLRGPGYTF	TGTGCCATCAGTGGGCTACGGGGACCTGGCTACACCTTC
TRBV5-1	.	.	14	TRBJ2-7	CASSKKQESYEQYF	TGCGCCAGCAGCAAAAAGCAGGAAAGCTACGAGCAGTACTTC
TRBV7-2	.	many	15	TRBJ1-1	CASSLAGRVNTEAFF	TGTGCCAGCAGCTTAGCGGGCAGGGTGAACACTGAAGCTTTCTTT
TRBV5-1	TRBD1	.	14	TRBJ2-7	CASNTGQGAGEQYF	TGCGCCAGCAACACGGGACAGGGGGCGGGGGAGCAGTACTTC
TRBV12-3/TRBV12-4	.	.	15	TRBJ2-2	CASSWRSHNTGELFF	TGTGCCAGCAGTTGGCGGTCACATAACACCGGGGAGCTGTTTTTT
TRBV7-2	.	many	15	TRBJ2-2	CASSRIHTGTGELFF	TGTGCCAGCAGCCGTATTCATACAGGGACCGGGGAGCTGTTTTTT
TRBV27	.	.	14	TRBJ1-2	CASSLGRTNYGYTF	TGTGCCAGCAGTTTAGGCAGAACTAACTATGGCTACACCTTC
TRBV2	.	once	14	TRBJ2-2	CASSPTGNTGELFF	TGTGCCAGCAGTCCCACGGGAAACACCGGGGAGCTGTTTTTT
TRBV4-1	.	few	13	TRBJ1-2	CASSQGVGYGYTF	TGCGCCAGCAGCCAAGGTGTCGGCTATGGCTACACCTTC
TRBV19	.	once	15	TRBJ2-7	CASSMNVGGGYEQYF	TGTGCCAGTAGTATGAACGTCGGAGGGGGCTACGAGCAGTACTTC
TRBV7-6	.	.	11	TRBJ2-1	CASMGGGEQFF	TGTGCCAGCATGGGGGGCGGTGAGCAGTTCTTC
TRBV2	.	.	14	TRBJ1-6	CASSLGLYNSPLHF	TGTGCCAGCAGTCTTGGTCTCTATAATTCACCCCTCCACTTT
TRBV6-6	.	once	15	TRBJ2-7	CASTFRQGFLYEQYF	TGTGCCAGCACCTTCCGGCAGGGGTTCCTCTACGAGCAGTACTTC
TRBV5-1	.	.	14	TRBJ1-2	CASSFEGQPYGYTF	TGCGCCAGCAGCTTCGAAGGACAGCCCTATGGCTACACCTTC
TRBV10-1	.	.	14	TRBJ2-2	CASSEGQGNGELFF	TGCGCCAGCAGTGAAGGCCAGGGGAACGGGGAGCTGTTTTTT
TRBV7-2	TRBD2	.	12	TRBJ2-1	CASSFRGVGQFF	TGTGCCAGCAGCTTCCGGGGGGTCGGGCAGTTCTTC
TRBV24-1	.	many	14	TRBJ1-5	CATSDLGENQPQHF	TGTGCCACCAGTGATTTGGGAGAGAATCAGCCCCAGCATTTT
TRBV7-9	TRBD1	.	15	TRBJ1-2	CASSGTGQGNYGYTF	TGTGCCAGCAGCGGTACTGGACAGGGGAACTATGGCTACACCTTC
TRBV2	TRBD1	.	13	TRBJ1-1	CASSGQLNTEAFF	TGTGCCAGCTCGGGACAGCTGAACACTGAAGCCTTCTTT
TRBV12-3/TRBV12-4	TRBD1	many	14	TRBJ1-1	CASRRTGANTEAFF	TGTGCCAGCAGGCGAACAGGGGCGAACACTGAAGCTTTCTTT
TRBV29-1	.	.	13	TRBJ1-1	CSVATAPNTEAFF	TGCAGCGTAGCGACAGCGCCGAACACTGAAGCTTTCTTT
TRBV10-3	.	many	16	TRBJ1-1	CAISGISPGANTEAFF	TGTGCCATCAGTGGAATTTCTCCGGGGGCGAACACTGAAGCTTTCTTT
TRBV10-3	.	many	13	TRBJ1-5	CAITGGSNQPQHF	TGTGCCATCACGGGGGGGAGCAATCAGCCCCAGCATTTT
TRBV19	TRBD1	few	12	TRBJ1-2	CASSRQGVGYTF	TGTGCCAGTAGTAGACAGGGGGTTGGCTACACCTTC
TRBV6-6	TRBD2	many	15	TRBJ2-3	CASSYAGGGTDTQYF	TGTGCCAGCAGTTACGCGGGGGGGGGCACAGATACGCAGTATTTT
TRBV20-1	.	.	9	TRBJ1-2	CSASRGYTF	TGCAGTGCTAGTCGTGGCTACACCTTC
TRBV7-2	.	.	12	TRBJ1-2	CASSHGDYGYTF	TGTGCCAGCAGCCACGGGGATTATGGCTACACCTTC
TRBV19	.	.	15	TRBJ1-6	CASRGGRQGSSPLHF	TGTGCCAGTAGAGGGGGAAGGCAGGGAAGTTCACCCCTCCACTTT
TRBV2	.	.	16	TRBJ2-5	CASSGRVGALQETQYF	TGTGCCAGCAGTGGTAGGGTGGGGGCCCTCCAAGAGACCCAGTACTTC
TRBV19	.	.	12	TRBJ1-2	CASSMEAYGYTF	TGTGCCAGTAGTATGGAAGCCTATGGCTACACCTTC
TRBV7-2	.	.	14	TRBJ2-7	CASSLVPQSYEQYF	TGTGCCAGCAGCTTAGTTCCCCAGTCCTACGAGCAGTACTTC